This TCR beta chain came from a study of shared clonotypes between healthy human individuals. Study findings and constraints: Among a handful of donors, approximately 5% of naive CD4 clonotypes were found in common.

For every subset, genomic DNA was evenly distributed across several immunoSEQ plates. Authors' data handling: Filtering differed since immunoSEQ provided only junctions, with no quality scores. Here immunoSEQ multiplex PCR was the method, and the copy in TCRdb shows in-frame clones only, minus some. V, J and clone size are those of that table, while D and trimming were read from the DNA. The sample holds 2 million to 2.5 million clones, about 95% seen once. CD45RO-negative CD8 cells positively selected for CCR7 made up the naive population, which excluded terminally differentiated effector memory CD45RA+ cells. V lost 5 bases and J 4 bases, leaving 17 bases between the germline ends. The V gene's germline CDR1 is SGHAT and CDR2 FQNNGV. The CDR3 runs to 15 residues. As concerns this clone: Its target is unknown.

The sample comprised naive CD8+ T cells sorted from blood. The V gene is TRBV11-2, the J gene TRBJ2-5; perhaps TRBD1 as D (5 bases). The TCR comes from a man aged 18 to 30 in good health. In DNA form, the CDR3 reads TGTGCCAGCAGCCACGGGCAGGGAAGAACAGAGACCCAGTACTTC. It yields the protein CASSHGQGRTETQYF.